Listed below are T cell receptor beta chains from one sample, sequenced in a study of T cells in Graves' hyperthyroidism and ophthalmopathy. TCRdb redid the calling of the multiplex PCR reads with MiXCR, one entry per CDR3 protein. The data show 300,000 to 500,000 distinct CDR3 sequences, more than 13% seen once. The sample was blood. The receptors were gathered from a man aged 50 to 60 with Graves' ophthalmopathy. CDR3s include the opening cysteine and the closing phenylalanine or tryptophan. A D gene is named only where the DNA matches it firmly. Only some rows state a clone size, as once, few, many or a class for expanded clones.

cdr3_nt: TGCAGCGTTCTGTATAGAAACACCATATATTTT
cdr3_aa: CSVLYRNTIYF
clone_size: many
v_call: TRBV29-1
d_call: NA
j_call: TRBJ1-3

cdr3_nt: TGTGCCAGCAGCGACGTGGTAGCGGGAGTCCAAGAGACCCAGTACTTC
cdr3_aa: CASSDVVAGVQETQYF
clone_size: NA
v_call: TRBV6-8
d_call: TRBD2
j_call: TRBJ2-5

cdr3_nt: TGTGCCAGCAGAAGGTCGGAGGTTACGCAGTATTTT
cdr3_aa: CASRRSEVTQYF
clone_size: NA
v_call: TRBV12-3/TRBV12-4
d_call: NA
j_call: TRBJ2-3

cdr3_nt: TGCGCCAGCAGCTCTCTCGAGGGGCCCAGCTCTGGAAACACCATATATTTT
cdr3_aa: CASSSLEGPSSGNTIYF
clone_size: many
v_call: TRBV5-1
d_call: NA
j_call: TRBJ1-3

cdr3_nt: TGTGCCAGCAGCCAAAACACAGGGGACAATCAGCCCCAGCATTTT
cdr3_aa: CASSQNTGDNQPQHF
clone_size: many
v_call: TRBV5-6
d_call: TRBD1
j_call: TRBJ1-5

cdr3_nt: TGTGCCAGCAGTTCGGGCAGGGGGGAAGAGACCCAGTACTTC
cdr3_aa: CASSSGRGEETQYF
clone_size: many
v_call: TRBV12-3/TRBV12-4
d_call: NA
j_call: TRBJ2-5

cdr3_nt: TGTGCCAGCAGCAGACGGGACTTCCTAAACAATGAGCAGTTCTTC
cdr3_aa: CASSRRDFLNNEQFF
clone_size: many
v_call: TRBV3-1
d_call: NA
j_call: TRBJ2-1

cdr3_nt: TGCAGCGTTGAAGACAGGTTAGCGGGAGGTGATGAGACCCAGTACTTC
cdr3_aa: CSVEDRLAGGDETQYF
clone_size: many
v_call: TRBV29-1
d_call: TRBD2
j_call: TRBJ2-5

cdr3_nt: TGTGCCAGCAGGCAGCCCGGGACAGCCTCCTACGAGCAGTACTTC
cdr3_aa: CASRQPGTASYEQYF
clone_size: many
v_call: TRBV2
d_call: TRBD1
j_call: TRBJ2-7

cdr3_nt: TGTGCCAGCAGTTTAGGGGGACAGGGAGCTAACTATGGCTACACCTTC
cdr3_aa: CASSLGGQGANYGYTF
clone_size: many
v_call: TRBV28
d_call: TRBD1
j_call: TRBJ1-2

cdr3_nt: TGTGCCAGCAGTAAAATGGTGAGCAATCAGCCCCAGCATTTT
cdr3_aa: CASSKMVSNQPQHF
clone_size: many
v_call: TRBV2
d_call: NA
j_call: TRBJ1-5

cdr3_nt: TGCAGTGCTAGGGCTAGCGGATACAATGAGCAGTTCTTC
cdr3_aa: CSARASGYNEQFF
clone_size: NA
v_call: TRBV20-1
d_call: TRBD2
j_call: TRBJ2-1

cdr3_nt: TGTGCCAGCAGCCAAGATGCTGGGACTGGGGATACGCAGTATTTT
cdr3_aa: CASSQDAGTGDTQYF
clone_size: many
v_call: TRBV4-2
d_call: NA
j_call: TRBJ2-3

cdr3_nt: TGTGCCAGCAGCTTACCTAGCAGGGGCAATGAGCAGTTCTTC
cdr3_aa: CASSLPSRGNEQFF
clone_size: few
v_call: TRBV5-4
d_call: NA
j_call: TRBJ2-1

cdr3_nt: TGTGCCAGCAGTTTATCGATAAACATTGGGGTTTCTGAAGCTTTCTTT
cdr3_aa: CASSLSINIGVSEAFF
clone_size: few
v_call: TRBV27
d_call: NA
j_call: TRBJ1-1

cdr3_nt: TGCAGTGCTAGGGATCAAACCGGGACAGGGACCTACTATGGCTACACCTTC
cdr3_aa: CSARDQTGTGTYYGYTF
clone_size: few
v_call: TRBV20-1
d_call: TRBD1
j_call: TRBJ1-2

cdr3_nt: TGCAGTGCTCCGTCCGGGCAGGGTTTTAATTCACCCCTCCACTTT
cdr3_aa: CSAPSGQGFNSPLHF
clone_size: NA
v_call: TRBV20-1
d_call: NA
j_call: TRBJ1-6

cdr3_nt: TGTGCCAGCAGTGTGGCTAGCGGGAGGGCCAGGGAGCAGTTCTTC
cdr3_aa: CASSVASGRAREQFF
clone_size: many
v_call: TRBV6-1
d_call: TRBD2
j_call: TRBJ2-1

cdr3_nt: TGCGCCAGCAGCTTGGATAGCGGGAGATCAACCTACAATGAGCAGTTCTTC
cdr3_aa: CASSLDSGRSTYNEQFF
clone_size: NA
v_call: TRBV5-1
d_call: TRBD2
j_call: TRBJ2-1

cdr3_nt: TGTGCCACCAGCTTCCTAGCGGGAGCCTACAATGAGCAGTTCTTC
cdr3_aa: CATSFLAGAYNEQFF
clone_size: many
v_call: TRBV24-1
d_call: TRBD2
j_call: TRBJ2-1

cdr3_nt: TGTGCCAGCAGCTTGCGGGTCTCTGGAGACAATGAGCAGTTCTTC
cdr3_aa: CASSLRVSGDNEQFF
clone_size: few
v_call: TRBV5-4
d_call: NA
j_call: TRBJ2-1

cdr3_nt: TGCAGCGTTCCCGACACTAACTATGGCTACACCTTC
cdr3_aa: CSVPDTNYGYTF
clone_size: NA
v_call: TRBV29-1
d_call: NA
j_call: TRBJ1-2

cdr3_nt: TGTGCCAGCAGCTCATCCCTTACAGGGGACTATGGCTACACCTTC
cdr3_aa: CASSSSLTGDYGYTF
clone_size: many
v_call: TRBV7-8
d_call: TRBD1
j_call: TRBJ1-2

cdr3_nt: TGTGCCAGCAGTTCTGTACAGGGAAGAAGTCAGCCCCAGCATTTT
cdr3_aa: CASSSVQGRSQPQHF
clone_size: NA
v_call: TRBV27
d_call: NA
j_call: TRBJ1-5

cdr3_nt: TGCAGCGTTGAAGATTCGGGGACAGGGCCCACCAATGAGCAGTTCTTC
cdr3_aa: CSVEDSGTGPTNEQFF
clone_size: NA
v_call: TRBV29-1
d_call: TRBD1
j_call: TRBJ2-1

cdr3_nt: TGTGCCAGCAGTTTACGGTCCATCCCGTACGAGCAGTACTTC
cdr3_aa: CASSLRSIPYEQYF
clone_size: many
v_call: TRBV12-3/TRBV12-4
d_call: NA
j_call: TRBJ2-7

cdr3_nt: TGTGCCAGCAGCCCCATCGAGACAGGGACGGCGCAGTACTTC
cdr3_aa: CASSPIETGTAQYF
clone_size: many
v_call: TRBV12-3/TRBV12-4
d_call: TRBD1
j_call: TRBJ2-7

cdr3_nt: TGTGCCAGCAGCGTATGGACTAGCGGGACACACCCAGATACGCAGTATTTT
cdr3_aa: CASSVWTSGTHPDTQYF
clone_size: many
v_call: TRBV7-9
d_call: TRBD2
j_call: TRBJ2-3

cdr3_nt: TGTGCCAGCAGTCCCGACAGGGGGCGAAGGTCTGGGGCCAACGTCCTGACTTTC
cdr3_aa: CASSPDRGRRSGANVLTF
clone_size: many
v_call: TRBV12-3/TRBV12-4
d_call: TRBD1
j_call: TRBJ2-6

cdr3_nt: TGTGCCAGCAGTTACGGTACGGGGGGGTCCTACGAGCAGTACTTC
cdr3_aa: CASSYGTGGSYEQYF
clone_size: many
v_call: TRBV6-5
d_call: TRBD2
j_call: TRBJ2-7

cdr3_nt: TGTGCCAGCAGCTCGGCCGGGAAGGCGAGCTCCTACGAGCAGTACTTC
cdr3_aa: CASSSAGKASSYEQYF
clone_size: many
v_call: TRBV7-2
d_call: NA
j_call: TRBJ2-7

cdr3_nt: TGTGCCAGCAAGTTAGCCCCCTTGAACGAGCAGTACTTC
cdr3_aa: CASKLAPLNEQYF
clone_size: many
v_call: TRBV6-1
d_call: NA
j_call: TRBJ2-7

cdr3_nt: TGTGCCACCAGTGAAACGGGGGTCGGGGAGACCCAGTACTTC
cdr3_aa: CATSETGVGETQYF
clone_size: few
v_call: TRBV2
d_call: NA
j_call: TRBJ2-5

cdr3_nt: TGTGCCAGCAGCACGTCGGCACTAGCGGGAAGGGCACACACAGATACGCAGTATTTT
cdr3_aa: CASSTSALAGRAHTDTQYF
clone_size: NA
v_call: TRBV7-9
d_call: TRBD2
j_call: TRBJ2-3

cdr3_nt: TGTGCCAGCAGCTTAGGAGTTTTGGGACATGAGCAGTTCTTC
cdr3_aa: CASSLGVLGHEQFF
clone_size: many
v_call: TRBV5-6
d_call: NA
j_call: TRBJ2-1

cdr3_nt: TGTGCCAGCAAGGCGGGAGGGTACAATGAGCAGTTCTTC
cdr3_aa: CASKAGGYNEQFF
clone_size: few
v_call: TRBV2
d_call: TRBD2
j_call: TRBJ2-1

cdr3_nt: TGTGCCAGCAGTTTTCGGACTCGCCAAACCGGGCAGTACTTC
cdr3_aa: CASSFRTRQTGQYF
clone_size: NA
v_call: TRBV28
d_call: NA
j_call: TRBJ2-7

cdr3_nt: TGTGCCAGCAGTTTGTCAGGGATCCAAGAGACCCAGTACTTC
cdr3_aa: CASSLSGIQETQYF
clone_size: many
v_call: TRBV28
d_call: NA
j_call: TRBJ2-5

cdr3_nt: TGTGCCAGTAGTAACGGACAGGGGAGCTACGAGCAGTACTTC
cdr3_aa: CASSNGQGSYEQYF
clone_size: NA
v_call: TRBV19
d_call: TRBD1
j_call: TRBJ2-7

cdr3_nt: TGCGCCAGCAGCCCCCGGGACCCGGGTGAAAAACTGTTTTTT
cdr3_aa: CASSPRDPGEKLFF
clone_size: many
v_call: TRBV5-1
d_call: NA
j_call: TRBJ1-4

cdr3_nt: TGCAGACCCTTCGAGGACTACCACACCGGGGAGCTGTTTTTT
cdr3_aa: CRPFEDYHTGELFF
clone_size: few
v_call: TRBV29-1
d_call: NA
j_call: TRBJ2-2

cdr3_nt: TGTGCCAGCAGCCGGGGTACCAGAGCCAATGTGCAGTTCTTC
cdr3_aa: CASSRGTRANVQFF
clone_size: NA
v_call: TRBV3-1
d_call: NA
j_call: TRBJ2-1

cdr3_nt: TGTGCCAGCGGTATTGGCGGGAGGATCGAGCAGTACTTC
cdr3_aa: CASGIGGRIEQYF
clone_size: many
v_call: TRBV12-3/TRBV12-4
d_call: TRBD2
j_call: TRBJ2-7

cdr3_nt: TGCGCCAGCAGCTTGGCTGTTGGGAGCCCAGATACGCAGTATTTT
cdr3_aa: CASSLAVGSPDTQYF
clone_size: many
v_call: TRBV5-1
d_call: NA
j_call: TRBJ2-3

cdr3_nt: TGTGCCAGCAGTTCGACGATCCTAACCGGACAGGGAGGAACCGGGGAGCTGTTTTTT
cdr3_aa: CASSSTILTGQGGTGELFF
clone_size: many
v_call: TRBV27
d_call: TRBD1
j_call: TRBJ2-2

cdr3_nt: TGTGCCAGCAGTTTAGGGACAGCAAATCAGCCCCAGCATTTT
cdr3_aa: CASSLGTANQPQHF
clone_size: many
v_call: TRBV12-3/TRBV12-4
d_call: NA
j_call: TRBJ1-5

cdr3_nt: TGTGCCAGCAGCTTGGCGCGGACAAACAAAGAGACCCAGTACTTC
cdr3_aa: CASSLARTNKETQYF
clone_size: few
v_call: TRBV5-6
d_call: NA
j_call: TRBJ2-5

cdr3_nt: TGTGCCAGCAGCCCGAGACAGGGGAGCACCGGGGAGCTGTTTTTT
cdr3_aa: CASSPRQGSTGELFF
clone_size: many
v_call: TRBV5-5
d_call: TRBD1
j_call: TRBJ2-2

cdr3_nt: TGTGCCAGCAGCAATGCGGGAGGGGGCTACGGGCAGTACTTC
cdr3_aa: CASSNAGGGYGQYF
clone_size: few
v_call: TRBV28
d_call: TRBD2
j_call: TRBJ2-7

cdr3_nt: TGCGCCAGCAGATTGGCTAGCGGGAGGGCCCGGTATGAGCAGTTCTTC
cdr3_aa: CASRLASGRARYEQFF
clone_size: NA
v_call: TRBV5-1
d_call: TRBD2
j_call: TRBJ2-1

cdr3_nt: TGCAGTGCCTCGGGGTGGGAGACCCAGTACTTC
cdr3_aa: CSASGWETQYF
clone_size: NA
v_call: TRBV20-1
d_call: NA
j_call: TRBJ2-5